The rows below give T cell receptor beta chains drawn from one sample of a study of CD8 T cells in Susac syndrome. TCRdb called the immunoSEQ multiplex PCR reads again in MiXCR, with one record for every CDR3 protein. The table shows 150,000 to 200,000 distinct CDR3 sequences, with approximately 96% occurring only once. The sequenced sample was CD4+ T cells from PBMCs. These receptor sequences come from a human donor in good health. Each CDR3 is given without its conserved first and last residue. The order of the fields is V gene, CDR3 protein.

TRBV5-4,ASSLRDYGQDNQPQH
TRBV20-1,SAGSPYEQY
TRBV5-1,ASSTLRTDYEQY
TRBV10-3,AIMGASYGYT
TRBV29-1,SVGQGSYGYT
TRBV7-9,ASSLSPRTVNTEAF
TRBV9,ASSRTPTPPGLAVEQF
TRBV5-1,ASSVNVGAGYEQY
TRBV20-1,SAPTGHWETQY
TRBV4-3,ASSQYSADTQY
TRBV19,ASTLGQVENSPLH
TRBV7-3,ASSFGQNEQF
TRBV29-1,SVEDGTATDTQY
TRBV27,ASSSLLVDSGNTIY
TRBV7-6,ASSSPPGTDSNEQF
TRBV29-1,SVAQVNEKLF
TRBV9,ASSALQEDQPQH
TRBV9,ASSVDGNNSPLH
TRBV5-1,ASSSDREGTEAF
TRBV30,AWTPYNEQF
TRBV14,ASSQVGRRNSPLH
TRBV20-1,SAREWGIQETQY
TRBV24-1,ATSDLEDREETEAF
TRBV7-3,ASSRLRTGVGTDTQY
TRBV12-3/TRBV12-4,ASSLDISAGVEQY
TRBV4-3,ASSQQITGSPEAF
TRBV20-1,SASGRSFYEQY
TRBV2,ASMRDGANVLT
TRBV5-1,ASSPPGGSYEQY
TRBV7-9,ASSSGTQNADEQF
TRBV7-2,ASSLQGVAYGYT
TRBV4-2,ASSQDGERGGTDTQY
TRBV3-1,ASRQSGGTDTQY
TRBV20-1,SARDAGGNQPQH
TRBV10-3,AIRGQGETGELF
TRBV20-1,SATPGTSGGNEQF
TRBV5-4,ASSFTLNTEAF
TRBV15,ATSRDTAREGYT
TRBV27,ASSLGLAASYEQY
TRBV12-3/TRBV12-4,ASARSYEQY
TRBV7-9,ASTTDPGEQY
TRBV4-2,ASSQAGPGRSEQF
TRBV7-2,ASSLMGPDTQY
TRBV4-3,ASSHSVSGGTDTQY
TRBV7-9,ASSLGRGSSSPLH
TRBV6-5,ASSRMGSYGYT
TRBV9,ASSVDYPGNTIY
TRBV7-9,ASSLGWADTEAF
TRBV4-3,ASSQEVPTGPAYGYT
TRBV3-1,ASSRNLGETQY
TRBV30,AWSFTTDTQY
TRBV13,ASSIYLSGGTDTQY